This T cell receptor beta chain was recorded in a study of shared clonotypes between healthy human individuals (dated by TCRdb to about 2020). Concerning the study at large: The cohort included a few men and a couple of women between 18 and 49 years of age. Between about 0.94 and 10 billion PBMCs per donor were obtained by leukapheresis. For each donor, three plates each were used for CD4 naive and CD4 memory, two plates were used for CD8 naive, and one plate was used for CD8 memory. Libraries were prepared and TCR repertoires were sequenced by different laboratories using diverse techniques, in order to increase sequencing depth and limit assay-specific biases. Blood TCR repertoires of several healthy adults were deeply sequenced to estimate repertoire size and the extent of clonotype sharing between individuals.

Overall study results and their limits: The small number of donors limited the genetic and exposure-history diversity represented. Pairwise subsampling led to the expectation that sequencing depth would affect the degree of clonotype sharing among donors. Rarefaction of sorted-subset datasets indicated incomplete sequencing despite the large sequencing depth. Sharing across a few donors was observed for approximately 5% of naive CD4, 3% to 3.5% of naive CD8, around 2.5% of memory CD4, and around 0.4% of memory CD8 clonotypes. Clonotypes shared by all four sorted-subset donors showed higher generation probabilities than non-shared clonotypes. Only blood was sampled, and tissue TCR repertoires likely differ from those in blood. Naive subsets generally had larger estimated clonotype richness than memory subsets.

CD8 naive samples consisted of CD45RO-negative cells that were positively selected for CCR7, yielding a CD45RA+CCR7+ population without TemRA cells. The donors were healthy, HIV-negative adults with no recently reported acute infections or vaccinations. Every donor was a Caucasian adult residing in Nashville, Tennessee, USA. Blood was obtained by leukapheresis, after which PBMCs were separated by Ficoll-Histopaque density gradient centrifugation and cryopreserved in liquid nitrogen vapor phase. Analytical flow cytometry was used to check the purity and quantity of each magnetically sorted T cell population. Genomic DNA was isolated from each sorted fraction and quantified by UV absorbance on a Nanodrop 2000c. Using the deep immunoSEQ assay, TCR CDR3 regions were amplified from genomic DNA by multiplex PCR. Extracted genomic DNA from each cell subset was spread evenly across all wells of several immunoSEQ 96-well plates, with each plate serving as a replicate. For sorted subsets, 150 to 250 ng of genomic DNA, equivalent to some 30,000 T cell genomes, went into each replicate PCR. Purified libraries were quantified with a Qubit 3.0 fluorometer, sized on a Bioanalyzer 2100, and re-quantified with the KAPA Library Quantification kit. Every immunoSEQ 96-well plate was sequenced on a dedicated single-read 150-cycle Illumina NextSeq 550 flow cell. In the source study's methods: The immunoSEQ output contained only junctional sequences without quality scores, so filtering could not match that applied to full-length reads. Sequences were annotated with PyIR, a Python wrapper for IgBLAST v1.9, and V/J genes and CDR3 were assigned using IMGT germline references. Reads were removed for weak V/J assignments (E-value above 1e-6), missing CDR3, stop codons, out-of-frame junctions, or ambiguous translated residues. V3J clonotypes were defined as sequences sharing the same inferred V gene, J gene, and CDR3 amino acid sequence. Percentage overlap between repertoires was computed as shared unique clonotypes divided by the size of the smaller repertoire. Richness of each repertoire was evaluated using RTK rarefaction, the Chao1 estimator, and Recon v2.1 estimates of unobserved clonotypes. For all TCRbeta clonotypes obtained by the gDNA method from a handful of donors, generation probabilities were computed with OLGA. The clones in this table, taken by TCRdb from immuneACCESS, are in-frame only. Not every clone is retained; where verified, under half of the shortfall comes from an unresolved V gene, and the cause of the rest is unknown. The DNA gave D and trimming, while V, J and clone size come from that table. This sample has around 2,000,000 clones in its table, and roughly 91% of those were observed once. The ten most abundant clones make up over 1.5% of the sample.

On this clone: The antigen this receptor binds is unknown. Base qualities are not provided; no much larger clone lies one nucleotide away.

There are 16 amino acids in the CDR3, from cysteine to phenylalanine inclusive. The sequence is cut down to CDR3 DNA, 48 bases in frame from base 1. The germline V gene sets CDR1 to MDHEN and CDR2 to SYDVKM. Cut back by 2 bases and 8 bases, the V and J ends lie 18 bases apart. The receptor was isolated from a man aged 18 to 30 in good health. Some clones in this sample may be carry-over from other donors' samples. The rearrangement combines TRBV28 with TRBJ2-2; the D segment could be TRBD2, given 6 matching bases. Sequencing used naive CD8+ T cells from PBMCs. Sample cell subset or site, as interpreted from the label and publication: CD45RA+CCR7+. The nucleotides read TGTGCCAGCAGTTTACTCATCGGGACTCCCCGTGGGGAGCTGTTTTTT. Its protein reads: CASSLLIGTPRGELFF.